This T cell receptor beta chain was captured by sequencing in a study of vaccination and CD4 T cells after COVID-19. Study-wide background: Every participant had a vaccine, which was either BNT162b2 or mRNA-1273, given in two doses. Drawing of post-COVID samples took place a median 101 days after diagnosis (range 35 to 161).

This CDR3 comprises 14 residues. V lost 7 bases and J 0 bases, leaving 10 bases between the germline ends. Germline V gene data show CDR1 as MNHNS and CDR2 as SASEGT. This clonotype is labeled large. Its antigen is as yet unknown. Sequencing of DNA taken from cultured CD4+ T cells relied on the Oncomine TCR Beta short-read assay. MiXCR, applied by TCRdb to the PCR reads, yields one record per CDR3 protein. The sample gives around 20,000 distinct CDR3 sequences, roughly 60% of which show up once; around 6.6% is in the top ten. The treatment is: approximately 10-day PBMC culture with coronavirus spike peptide pools or control peptides (ViraFEST assay).

The sample in question was CD4+ T cells from blood, cultured in vitro, obtained before SARS-CoV-2 vaccination. V usage is TRBV6-1 and J usage is TRBJ1-5; weak D call: TRBD1 (5 bases). The TCR was taken from a human donor who had recovered from COVID-19. The DNA for the CDR3 is TGTGCCAGCATCTGGGGGGATAGCAATCAGCCCCAGCATTTT. It is translated as CASIWGDSNQPQHF.